The entry that follows covers one T cell receptor (beta chain) sequence. This specimen comes from a study of blood T cell repertoires in COVID-19. Study-level information: Samples taken during acute and convalescent COVID-19 were collected in the United States, Italy and Spain. PBMCs, B-cell-depleted T cells, or T cells provided the cDNA or gDNA that made up the material.

TCRdb's copy holds only in-frame clones and misses some; the assay was immunoSEQ multiplex PCR. The sample holds roughly 190,000 clones, approximately 73% seen once. The CDR3 spans 15 residues. Germline lookup yields CDR1 GTSNPN and CDR2 SVGIG (reference sequence). Trimming cost V 3 bases and J 4 bases, with 15 bases left between them. Input material: PBMCs or T cells enriched from blood (not recorded which). The TCR originated in a woman in her fifties or sixties with acute COVID-19. The J gene is TRBJ1-4, the V gene TRBV30; D call uncertain. The CDR3 DNA follows: TGTGCCTGGAGCGGGAGAGTAATCCTTAATGAAAAACTGTTTTTT. This gives the protein CAWSGRVILNEKLFF.